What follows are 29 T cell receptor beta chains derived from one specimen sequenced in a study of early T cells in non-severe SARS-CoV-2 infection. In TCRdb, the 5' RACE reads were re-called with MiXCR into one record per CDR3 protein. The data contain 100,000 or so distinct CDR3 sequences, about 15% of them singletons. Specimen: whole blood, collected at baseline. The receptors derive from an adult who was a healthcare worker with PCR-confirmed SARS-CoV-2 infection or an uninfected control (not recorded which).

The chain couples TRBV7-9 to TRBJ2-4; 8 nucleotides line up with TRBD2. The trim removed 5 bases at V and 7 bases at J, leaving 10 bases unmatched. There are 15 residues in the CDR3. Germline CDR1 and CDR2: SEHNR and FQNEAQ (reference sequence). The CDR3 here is CASSPRREGRNIQYF. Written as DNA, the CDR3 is TGTGCCAGCAGCCCCCGACGGGAGGGCCGGAACATTCAGTACTTC.

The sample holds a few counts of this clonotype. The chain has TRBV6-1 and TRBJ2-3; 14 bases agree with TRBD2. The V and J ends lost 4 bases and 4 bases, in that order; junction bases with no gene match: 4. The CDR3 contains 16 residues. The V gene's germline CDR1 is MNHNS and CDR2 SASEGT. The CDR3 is CASSGGLAGGADTQYF. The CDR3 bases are TGTGCCAGCAGTGGTGGACTAGCGGGAGGAGCAGATACGCAGTATTTT.

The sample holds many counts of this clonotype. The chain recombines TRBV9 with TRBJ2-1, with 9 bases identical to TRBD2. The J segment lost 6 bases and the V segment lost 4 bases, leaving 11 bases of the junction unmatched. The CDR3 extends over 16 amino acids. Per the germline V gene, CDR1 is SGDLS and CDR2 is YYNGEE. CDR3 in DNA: TGTGCCAGCAGCCTCGCGGCGGGAGGGCCCTTCAATGAGCAGTTCTTC. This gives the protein CASSLAAGGPFNEQFF.

The CDR3 DNA is TGTGCCAGCAGCTTAGTAGACTACACAGATACGCAGTATTTT. Translated: CASSLVDYTDTQYF. The chain uses TRBV7-2 and TRBJ2-3; the D gene is possibly TRBD2 (5 bases). V was pared by 1 base and J by 2 bases, with 7 bases between. Germline lookup yields CDR1 SGHTA and CDR2 FQGNSA. This CDR3 has 14 amino acids.

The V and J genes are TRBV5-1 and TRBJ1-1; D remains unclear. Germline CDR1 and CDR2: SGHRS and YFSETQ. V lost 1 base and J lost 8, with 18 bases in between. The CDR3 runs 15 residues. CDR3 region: CASSLSRTLEGEAFF. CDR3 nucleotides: TGCGCCAGCAGCTTGTCGCGGACTCTCGAAGGGGAAGCTTTCTTT.

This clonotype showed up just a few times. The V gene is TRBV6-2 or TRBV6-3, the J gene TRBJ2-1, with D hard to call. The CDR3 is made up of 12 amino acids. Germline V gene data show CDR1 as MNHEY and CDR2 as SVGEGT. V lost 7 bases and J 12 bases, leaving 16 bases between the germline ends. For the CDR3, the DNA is TGTGCCAGCACCTCACGCCCAAAGGGGCAGTTCTTC. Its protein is CASTSRPKGQFF.

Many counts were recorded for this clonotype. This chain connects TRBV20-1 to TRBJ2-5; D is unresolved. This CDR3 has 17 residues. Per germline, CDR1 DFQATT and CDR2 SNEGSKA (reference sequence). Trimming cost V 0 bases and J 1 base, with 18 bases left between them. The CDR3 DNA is TGCAGTGCTAGAGAACCCCCCACGTCCCCTATCCAAGAGACCCAGTACTTC. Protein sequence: CSAREPPTSPIQETQYF.

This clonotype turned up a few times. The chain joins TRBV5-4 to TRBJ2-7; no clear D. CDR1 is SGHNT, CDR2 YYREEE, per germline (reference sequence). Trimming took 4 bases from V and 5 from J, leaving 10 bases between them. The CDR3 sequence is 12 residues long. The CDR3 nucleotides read TGTGCCAGCAGCGCCAAATCCAACGAGCAGTACTTC. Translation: CASSAKSNEQYF.

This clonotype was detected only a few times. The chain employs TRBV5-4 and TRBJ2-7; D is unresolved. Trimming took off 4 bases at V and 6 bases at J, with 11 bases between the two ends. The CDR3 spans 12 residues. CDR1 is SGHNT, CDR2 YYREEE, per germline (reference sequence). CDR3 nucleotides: TGTGCCAGCAGCCACTACCGCCTCGAGCAGTACTTC. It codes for CASSHYRLEQYF. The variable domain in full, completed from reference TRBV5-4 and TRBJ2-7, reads ETGVTQSPTHLIKTRGQQVTLRCSSQSGHNTVSWYQQALGQGPQFIFQYYREEENGRGNFPPRFSGLQFPNYSSELNVNALELDDSALYLCASSHYRLEQYFGPGTRLTVT.

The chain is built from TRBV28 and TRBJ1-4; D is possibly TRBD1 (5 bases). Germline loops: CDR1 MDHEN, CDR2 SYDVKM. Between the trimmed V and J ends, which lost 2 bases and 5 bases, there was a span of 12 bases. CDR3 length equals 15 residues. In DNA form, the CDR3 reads TGTGCCAGCAGTTTACATGGGGGAGCGAATGAAAAACTGTTTTTT. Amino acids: CASSLHGGANEKLFF.

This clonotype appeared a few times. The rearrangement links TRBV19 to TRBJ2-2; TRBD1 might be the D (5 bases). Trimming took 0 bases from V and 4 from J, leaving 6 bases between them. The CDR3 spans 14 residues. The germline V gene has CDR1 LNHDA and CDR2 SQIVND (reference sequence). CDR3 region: CASSIEGRTGELFF. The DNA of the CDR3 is TGTGCCAGTAGTATAGAGGGGCGCACCGGGGAGCTGTTTTTT.

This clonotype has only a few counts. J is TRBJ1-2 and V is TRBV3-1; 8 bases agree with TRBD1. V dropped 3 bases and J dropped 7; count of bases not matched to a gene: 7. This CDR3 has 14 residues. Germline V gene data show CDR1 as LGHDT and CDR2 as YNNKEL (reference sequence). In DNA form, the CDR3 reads TGTGCCAGCAGCCAGGACAGGGTTTCAGTTGGCTACACCTTC. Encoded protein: CASSQDRVSVGYTF.

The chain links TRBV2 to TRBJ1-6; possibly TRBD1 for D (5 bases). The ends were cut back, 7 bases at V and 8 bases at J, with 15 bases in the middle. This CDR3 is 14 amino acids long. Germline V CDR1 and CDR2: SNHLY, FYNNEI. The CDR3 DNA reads TGTGCCAGCAATTCTCAGGGCGGGGATTCACCCCTCCACTTT. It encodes CASNSQGGDSPLHF.

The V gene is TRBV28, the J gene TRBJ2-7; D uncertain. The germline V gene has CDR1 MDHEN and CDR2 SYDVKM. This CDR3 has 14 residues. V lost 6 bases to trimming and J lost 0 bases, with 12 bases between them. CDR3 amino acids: CASRDRPSSYEQYF. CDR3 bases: TGTGCCAGCAGGGACCGACCCAGCTCCTACGAGCAGTACTTC.

The CDR3 DNA sequence: TGTGCCAGCACTTTGGCCCAGATGGGGCGCACAGATACGCAGTATTTT. It encodes CASTLAQMGRTDTQYF. This chain joins TRBV12-3 or TRBV12-4 and TRBJ2-3, with D tentatively TRBD1 (5 bases). This CDR3 comprises 16 residues. The V end lost 7 bases, the J end lost 1 base, and 18 bases lay between the germline ends.

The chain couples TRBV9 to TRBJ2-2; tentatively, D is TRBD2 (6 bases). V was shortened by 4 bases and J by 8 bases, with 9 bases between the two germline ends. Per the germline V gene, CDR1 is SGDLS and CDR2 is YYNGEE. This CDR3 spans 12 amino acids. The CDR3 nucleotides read TGTGCCAGCAGCCGGAGGGTGGGGGAGCTGTTTTTT. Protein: CASSRRVGELFF.

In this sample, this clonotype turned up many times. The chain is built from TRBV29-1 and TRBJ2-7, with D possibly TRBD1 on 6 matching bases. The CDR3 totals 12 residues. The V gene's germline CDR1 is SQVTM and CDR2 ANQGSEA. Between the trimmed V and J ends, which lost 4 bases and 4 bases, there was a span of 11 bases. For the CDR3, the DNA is TGCAGCGTTGTCGACAGGCAGTACGAGCAGTACTTC. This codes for CSVVDRQYEQYF.

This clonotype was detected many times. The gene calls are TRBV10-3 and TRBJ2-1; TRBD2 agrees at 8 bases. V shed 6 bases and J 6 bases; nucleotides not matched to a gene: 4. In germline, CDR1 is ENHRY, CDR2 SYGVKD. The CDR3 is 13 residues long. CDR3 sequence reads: CAIRGLASNEQFF. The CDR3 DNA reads TGTGCCATCAGAGGACTAGCCAGCAATGAGCAGTTCTTC.

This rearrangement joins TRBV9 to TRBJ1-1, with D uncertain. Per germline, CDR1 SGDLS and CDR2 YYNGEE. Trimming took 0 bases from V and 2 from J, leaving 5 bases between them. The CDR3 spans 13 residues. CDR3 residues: CASSVGFNTEAFF. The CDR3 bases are TGTGCCAGCAGCGTAGGCTTCAACACTGAAGCTTTCTTT.

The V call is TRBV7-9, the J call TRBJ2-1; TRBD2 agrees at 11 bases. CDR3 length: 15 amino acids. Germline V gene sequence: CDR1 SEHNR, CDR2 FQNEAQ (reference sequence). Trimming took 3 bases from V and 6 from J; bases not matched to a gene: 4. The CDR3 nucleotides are TGTGCCAGCAGCTTTAGCGGGAGGGGAGGCAATGAGCAGTTCTTC. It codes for CASSFSGRGGNEQFF.

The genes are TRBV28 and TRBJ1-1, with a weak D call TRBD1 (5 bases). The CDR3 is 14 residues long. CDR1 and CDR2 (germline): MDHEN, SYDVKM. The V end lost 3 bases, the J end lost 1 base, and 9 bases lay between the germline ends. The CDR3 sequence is CASSFPTGNTEAFF. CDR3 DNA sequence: TGTGCCAGCAGTTTCCCTACAGGGAACACTGAAGCTTTCTTT.

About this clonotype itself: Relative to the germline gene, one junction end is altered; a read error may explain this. The CDR3 sequence: CATSRERRPHELYF. The CDR3 DNA follows: TGTGCCACCAGCAGAGAACGTCGCCCCCACGAGCTGTACTTC. The chain combines TRBV15 with TRBJ2-7; D remains ambiguous. Germline-derived CDR1 and CDR2 are LNHNV and YYDKDF (reference sequence). The CDR3 is made up of 14 amino acids.

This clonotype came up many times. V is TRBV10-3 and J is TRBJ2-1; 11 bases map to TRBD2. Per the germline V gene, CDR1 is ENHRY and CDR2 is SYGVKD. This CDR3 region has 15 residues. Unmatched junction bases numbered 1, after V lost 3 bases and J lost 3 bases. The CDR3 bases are TGTGCCATCAGTGATCTAGCGGGGGGCTACAATGAGCAGTTCTTC. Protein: CAISDLAGGYNEQFF.

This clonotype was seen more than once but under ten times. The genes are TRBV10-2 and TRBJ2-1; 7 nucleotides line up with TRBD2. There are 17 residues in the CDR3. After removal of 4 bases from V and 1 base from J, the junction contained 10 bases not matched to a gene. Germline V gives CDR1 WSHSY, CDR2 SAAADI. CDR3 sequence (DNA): TGCGCCAGCAGTGGGACTCTAGGGACTACTTCCTACAATGAGCAGTTCTTC. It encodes CASSGTLGTTSYNEQFF.

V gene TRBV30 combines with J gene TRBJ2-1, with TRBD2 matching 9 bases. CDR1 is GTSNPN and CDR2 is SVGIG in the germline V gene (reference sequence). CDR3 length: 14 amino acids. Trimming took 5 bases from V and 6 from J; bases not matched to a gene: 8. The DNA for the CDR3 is TGTGCCTGGGAAGCGGGGGGCTCGGCCAATGAGCAGTTCTTC. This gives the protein CAWEAGGSANEQFF.

Written as DNA, the CDR3 is TGTGCCAGCAGCAGGAGGGCCACCAATGAGCAGTTCTTC. Translated: CASSRRATNEQFF. The gene calls are TRBV2 and TRBJ2-1; a possible D gene is TRBD2 (6 bases). The CDR3 has 13 amino acids. Trimming stripped 6 bases from V and 6 bases from J, with 12 bases between. The V gene's germline CDR1 is SNHLY and CDR2 FYNNEI.

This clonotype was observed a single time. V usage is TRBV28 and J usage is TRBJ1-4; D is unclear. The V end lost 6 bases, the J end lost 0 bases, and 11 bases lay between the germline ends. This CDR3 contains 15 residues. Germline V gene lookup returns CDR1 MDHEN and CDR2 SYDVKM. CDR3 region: CASRTWTATNEKLFF. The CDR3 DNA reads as TGTGCCAGCAGGACCTGGACGGCAACTAATGAAAAACTGTTTTTT.

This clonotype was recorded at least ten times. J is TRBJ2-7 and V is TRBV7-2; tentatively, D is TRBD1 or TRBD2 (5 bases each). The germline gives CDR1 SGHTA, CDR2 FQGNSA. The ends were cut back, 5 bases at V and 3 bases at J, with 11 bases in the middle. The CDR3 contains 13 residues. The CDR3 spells CASSRDLLYEQYF. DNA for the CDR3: TGTGCCAGCAGCCGGGACCTGCTCTACGAGCAGTACTTC.

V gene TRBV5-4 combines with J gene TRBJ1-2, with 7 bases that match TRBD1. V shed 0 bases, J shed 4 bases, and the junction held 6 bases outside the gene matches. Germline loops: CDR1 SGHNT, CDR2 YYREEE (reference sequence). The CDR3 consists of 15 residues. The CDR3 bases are TGTGCCAGCAGCTTGGATCCGGGACAGCCCTATGGCTACACCTTC. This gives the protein CASSLDPGQPYGYTF. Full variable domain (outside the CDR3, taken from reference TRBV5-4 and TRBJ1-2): ETGVTQSPTHLIKTRGQQVTLRCSSQSGHNTVSWYQQALGQGPQFIFQYYREEENGRGNFPPRFSGLQFPNYSSELNVNALELDDSALYLCASSLDPGQPYGYTFGSGTRLTVV.